These 23 T cell receptor beta chains were all obtained from the same sample, sequenced in a study of blood T cell repertoires in COVID-19 (dated by TCRdb to the early 2020s). Library generation was performed with the immunoSEQ multiplex PCR assay. TCRdb provides this immuneACCESS table in a form limited to in-frame rearrangements. Some clones are lacking; in checked studies, under half of them reflect an unresolved V gene, and why the rest are absent is not known. The table for this sample lists fewer than 40,000 clones; more than 70% of them were counted only once. The ten largest account for about 31% of the sample. The material sequenced was peripheral blood. Receptor source: a man between 65 and 85 years old with active COVID-19.

The chain recombines TRBV7-2 with TRBJ2-7; 8 bases are shared with TRBD2. Unmatched junction bases numbered 5, after V lost 4 bases and J lost 3 bases. CDR1 SGHTA and CDR2 FQGNSA come from the germline V gene. The CDR3 covers 14 residues. DNA for the CDR3: TGTGCCAGCAGCTCGCGAGCGGGGGACTACGAGCAGTACTTC. It encodes CASSSRAGDYEQYF.

This chain links TRBV5-4 with TRBJ1-6; 9 bases are shared with TRBD1. The CDR3 has 15 residues. V shed 4 bases, J shed 5 bases, and the junction held 4 bases outside the gene matches. Germline V CDR1 and CDR2: SGHNT, YYREEE (reference sequence). This CDR3 is CASSKGQGNNSPLHF. As DNA, the CDR3 is TGTGCCAGCAGCAAGGGACAGGGAAATAATTCACCCCTCCACTTT. Together with reference TRBV5-4 and TRBJ1-6, the CDR3 gives the full variable domain: ETGVTQSPTHLIKTRGQQVTLRCSSQSGHNTVSWYQQALGQGPQFIFQYYREEENGRGNFPPRFSGLQFPNYSSELNVNALELDDSALYLCASSKGQGNNSPLHFGNGTRLTVT.

The sample holds many counts of this clone. This sequence joins TRBV2 and TRBJ2-5; no clear D gene. This CDR3 has 15 residues. From germline, CDR1 is SNHLY and CDR2 FYNNEI. V was shortened by 0 bases and J by 2 bases, with 10 bases between the two germline ends. The CDR3 nucleotides are TGTGCCAGCAGTGAAGCGCTAATCCCTCAAGAGACCCAGTACTTC. Translating it yields CASSEALIPQETQYF.

This CDR3 is CASSPPTSGADNEQFF. The DNA for the CDR3 is TGTGCCAGCAGTCCACCGACTAGCGGGGCCGACAATGAGCAGTTCTTC. This chain links TRBV6-2 or TRBV6-3 with TRBJ2-1, with TRBD2 identical over 11 bases. With V trimmed by 5 bases and J by 5 bases, 8 bases remained unmatched. This CDR3 contains 16 residues. Germline CDR1 reads MNHEY; CDR2 reads SVGEGT.

The chain uses TRBV7-2 and TRBJ2-7, with TRBD1 matching 8 bases. With V trimmed by 4 bases and J by 2 bases, 10 bases remained unmatched. Germline CDR1 and CDR2: SGHTA and FQGNSA. This CDR3 contains 16 residues. The CDR3 is CASSSPGRQGTYEQYF. The CDR3 bases are TGTGCCAGCAGCTCACCAGGGAGACAGGGGACCTACGAGCAGTACTTC.

The chain couples TRBV18 to TRBJ2-3; 7 nucleotides agree with TRBD1. The trim removed 3 bases at V and 1 base at J, leaving 7 bases unmatched. Germline-derived CDR1 and CDR2 are KGHSH and LQKENI. The CDR3 has 16 amino acids. The CDR3 here is CASSPEQGTRTDTQYF. The CDR3 DNA sequence: TGTGCCAGCTCACCGGAACAGGGGACCCGCACAGATACGCAGTATTTT.

This rearrangement joins TRBV2 to TRBJ2-7; a weak D match, TRBD2 (6 bases). The CDR3 totals 15 residues. V gave up 4 bases and J gave up 3 bases, with 16 bases separating them. Germline V gene data show CDR1 as SNHLY and CDR2 as FYNNEI. The CDR3 reads CASSGIEDYGYEQYF. DNA of the CDR3: TGTGCCAGCAGTGGTATCGAGGACTACGGCTACGAGCAGTACTTC.

The chain couples TRBV18 to TRBJ1-5; 10 bases map to TRBD1. Germline CDR1 is KGHSH and CDR2 is LQKENI. This CDR3 has 14 residues. V shed 4 bases, J shed 7 bases, and the junction held 4 bases outside the gene matches. DNA of the CDR3: TGTGCCAGCTCACTCGACAGGGGGCGACAGCCCCAGCATTTT. This gives the protein CASSLDRGRQPQHF. The full variable domain, with the rest looked up from reference TRBV18 and TRBJ1-5, is NAGVMQNPRHLVRRRGQEARLRCSPMKGHSHVYWYRQLPEEGLKFMVYLQKENIIDESGMPKERFSAEFPKEGPSILRIQQVVRGDSAAYFCASSLDRGRQPQHFGDGTRLSIL.

CDR3 nucleotide sequence: TGCGCCAGCAGCCGTCAATCAGGGGTGGCCGGGGAGCTGTTTTTT. Amino acid sequence: CASSRQSGVAGELFF. The chain has TRBV4-3 and TRBJ2-2, with D maybe TRBD1 (6 bases). V dropped 4 bases and J dropped 6 bases, with 15 bases sitting between them. Germline V gives CDR1 LGHNA, CDR2 YSLEER. This CDR3 comprises 15 residues.

V usage is TRBV6-5 and J usage is TRBJ1-2; no firm D call. Trimming pared 0 bases from V and 2 bases from J, leaving 13 bases between. This CDR3 spans 16 amino acids. CDR1 is MNHEY, CDR2 SVGAGI, per germline. CDR3 loop: CASSYSRTPGNYGYTF. DNA of the CDR3: TGTGCCAGCAGTTACTCGCGGACCCCGGGGAACTATGGCTACACCTTC.

The chain combines TRBV5-1 with TRBJ2-1, with a weak D call TRBD1 (7 bases). The germline gives CDR1 SGHRS, CDR2 YFSETQ. V was cut by 0 bases and J by 7 bases, with 20 bases left in between. The CDR3 has 17 residues. The CDR3 DNA sequence: TGCGCCAGCAGCTTGGTAGGGGGCGCTAGCGTGGGAAATGAGCAGTTCTTC. Protein sequence: CASSLVGGASVGNEQFF.

DNA of the CDR3: TGTGCCAGCAGCTTAGGGGCAAGCTCGGGGGAGACCCAGTACTTC. Amino acid sequence: CASSLGASSGETQYF. The V gene is TRBV11-3, the J gene TRBJ2-5, with D possibly being TRBD2 (5 bases). The CDR3 runs to 15 residues. The germline CDR1 and CDR2 sequences are SGHNT and YENEEA. Trimming removed 1 base at V and 5 bases at J, with 14 bases between.

Only one count was recorded for this clone. The chain combines TRBV11-2 with TRBJ2-1; a possible D gene is TRBD1 (7 bases). CDR1 SGHAT and CDR2 FQNNGV come from the germline V gene. This CDR3 region has 17 residues. The ends were cut back, 1 base at V and 0 bases at J, with 13 bases in the middle. In nucleotides, the CDR3 is TGTGCCAGCAGCTTAGTAGCAGGGGGGAGCTCCTACAATGAGCAGTTCTTC. Its protein product is CASSLVAGGSSYNEQFF.

This clone has a handful of counts. The gene calls are TRBV9 and TRBJ2-1, with TRBD2 matching over 8 bases. With 3 bases clipped from V and 4 bases from J, the junction kept 9 bases outside the gene matches. The CDR3 has 16 amino acids. Germline V gene data show CDR1 as SGDLS and CDR2 as YYNGEE. DNA for the CDR3: TGTGCCAGCAGCGCAGCGGGGGCCCGAGGGTACAATGAGCAGTTCTTC. It yields the protein CASSAAGARGYNEQFF.

The V and J genes are TRBV28 and TRBJ2-7, with 8 bases fitting TRBD1. V was clipped by 5 bases and J by 3 bases; unmatched bases: 6. Germline assignment: CDR1 MDHEN and CDR2 SYDVKM. This CDR3 has 14 amino acids. The CDR3 loop reads CASSPGGQDYEQYF. The CDR3 bases are TGTGCCAGCAGTCCCGGGGGACAGGACTACGAGCAGTACTTC.

The chain carries TRBV28 and TRBJ1-5; a weak D match, TRBD1 (5 bases). Germline loops: CDR1 MDHEN, CDR2 SYDVKM. V lost 4 bases, J lost 2 bases, and 12 bases lay in between. The CDR3 has 15 amino acids. The CDR3 DNA follows: TGTGCCAGCAGTTCCCCCGGGGGGGGCAATCAGCCCCAGCATTTT. Translating gives CASSSPGGGNQPQHF.

The rearrangement uses TRBV7-9 and TRBJ2-2, with 10 bases matching TRBD2. Unmatched junction bases numbered 9, after V lost 5 bases and J lost 6 bases. Per the germline V gene, CDR1 is SEHNR and CDR2 is FQNEAQ (reference sequence). This CDR3 has 16 residues. The CDR3 region is CASSPGLAGGPGELFF. The CDR3 DNA follows: TGTGCCAGCAGCCCCGGGTTAGCGGGAGGACCCGGGGAGCTGTTTTTT.

The chain couples TRBV18 to TRBJ1-1, with D unresolved. Trimming cost V 0 bases and J 1 base, with 9 bases left between them. The CDR3 contains 15 residues. The germline gives CDR1 KGHSH, CDR2 LQKENI. The CDR3 bases are TGTGCCAGCTCACCACCCAGACTGTGGAACACTGAAGCTTTCTTT. Its protein is CASSPPRLWNTEAFF.

The chain joins TRBV15 to TRBJ2-7, with D maybe TRBD1 (5 bases). The CDR3 spans 17 residues. Trimming stripped 1 base from V and 6 bases from J, with 22 bases between. The germline gives CDR1 LNHNV, CDR2 YYDKDF (reference sequence). The DNA of the CDR3 is TGTGCCACCAGCAGAGCCGGACGCGGCAGGGCTGATTCCGAGCAGTACTTC. Translating it yields CATSRAGRGRADSEQYF. The full variable domain, in which reference TRBV15 and TRBJ2-7 provide the parts outside the CDR3, is DAMVIQNPRYQVTQFGKPVTLSCSQTLNHNVMYWYQQKSSQAPKLLFHYYDKDFNNEADTPDNFQSRRPNTSFCFLDIRSPGLGDTAMYLCATSRAGRGRADSEQYFGPGTRLTVT.

This chain links TRBV9 with TRBJ2-1; weak D call: TRBD1 (6 bases). The CDR3 consists of 15 residues. With 0 bases removed from V and 5 bases from J, the gap between germline ends came to 12 bases. CDR1 and CDR2 (germline): SGDLS, YYNGEE. The CDR3 sequence: CASSVEGNRDNEQFF. CDR3 sequence (DNA): TGTGCCAGCAGCGTAGAGGGGAACAGGGACAATGAGCAGTTCTTC.

V is TRBV28 and J is TRBJ2-7; 8 positions agree with TRBD2. Trimming removed 3 bases from V and 2 bases from J; junction bases left unmatched: 3. The CDR3 sequence is 14 residues long. Germline V gives CDR1 MDHEN, CDR2 SYDVKM. CDR3 in DNA: TGTGCCAGCAGTTTTAGCGGGAATGCCTACGAGCAGTACTTC. It yields the protein CASSFSGNAYEQYF.

This rearrangement joins TRBV29-1 to TRBJ1-1; 7 bases line up with TRBD1. The V gene's germline CDR1 is SQVTM and CDR2 ANQGSEA. CDR3 length: 10 amino acids. Germline trimming cut 7 bases from V and 7 bases from J; bases unmatched to any gene: 3. CDR3 in amino acids: CSARDSEAFF. The DNA for the CDR3 is TGCAGCGCACGGGACAGTGAAGCTTTCTTT.

This chain connects TRBV7-2 to TRBJ1-1; unclear D gene. The length of the CDR3 is 13 residues. Germline assignment: CDR1 SGHTA and CDR2 FQGNSA. V lost 5 bases to trimming and J lost 0 bases, with 7 bases between them. The chain's CDR3 is CASSLGMNTEAFF. The CDR3 coding sequence is TGTGCCAGCAGCCTCGGGATGAACACTGAAGCTTTCTTT. Full variable domain (missing parts from reference TRBV7-2 and TRBJ1-1): GAGVSQSPSNKVTEKGKDVELRCDPISGHTALYWYRQSLGQGLEFLIYFQGNSAPDKSGLPSDRFSAERTGGSVSTLTIQRTQQEDSAVYLCASSLGMNTEAFFGQGTRLTVV.